This is a list of T cell receptor beta chains from one sample in a study of blood T cell repertoires in COVID-19. Profiled with immunoSEQ multiplex PCR; TCRdb holds only in-frame clones, not every one. The profile shows just over 200,000 clones, 80% of them singletons. The sequenced sample consisted of peripheral blood. These TCRs come from a woman in her 70s with acute or convalescent COVID-19. Each CDR3 is given with its conserved first and last residue. The D gene is left open where the match is weak. Clone size is not always given. Where it is, it says once, few, many or a class for expanded clones.

>TRBV30|.|TRBJ2-7|.|12
TGTGCCTGGAGTGGATCGGGGGACGAGCAGTACTTC
CAWSGSGDEQYF
>TRBV24-1|.|TRBJ1-5|.|13
TGTGCCACCAGTAATGAGGGCAATCAGCCCCAGCATTTT
CATSNEGNQPQHF
>TRBV3-1/TRBV3-2|.|TRBJ1-2|.|13
TGTGCCAGCAGCCTGGGACTGAACTATGGCTACACCTTC
CASSLGLNYGYTF
>TRBV9|.|TRBJ1-1|.|14
TGTGCCAGCAGCGGGGAACAGGGTTGGACTGAAGCTTTCTTT
CASSGEQGWTEAFF
>TRBV28|.|TRBJ1-2|few|16
TGTGCCAGCAGTTTAGGGGGGGCCAGAGCTAACTATGGCTACACCTTC
CASSLGGARANYGYTF
>TRBV11-2|.|TRBJ2-3|.|15
TGTGCCAGCAGCTTAGCGGGAGTTGGAACAGATACGCAGTATTTT
CASSLAGVGTDTQYF
>TRBV18|TRBD2|TRBJ2-1|.|16
TGTGCCAGCTCCCCTTCGACTAGCGGGGCCAGGGGTGAGCAGTTCTTC
CASSPSTSGARGEQFF
>TRBV24-1|.|TRBJ2-7|.|13
TGTGCCACCAGTGACCGGGTAGGGGGCGAGCAGTACTTC
CATSDRVGGEQYF
>TRBV30|TRBD1|TRBJ2-2|.|16
TGTGCCTGGACAAGGACAGGCCCCTCGAACACCGGGGAGCTGTTTTTT
CAWTRTGPSNTGELFF
>TRBV23-1|.|TRBJ1-6|.|15
TGCGCCAGCAGTCAGAACACTATAATCTGGTCACCCCTCCACTTT
CASSQNTIIWSPLHF
>TRBV3-1/TRBV3-2|TRBD2|TRBJ2-5|.|16
TGTGCCAGCAGGGCTAGCGGGAAAGGGAGGCAAGAGACCCAGTACTTC
CASRASGKGRQETQYF
>TRBV28|.|TRBJ1-6|.|19
TGTGCCAGCAGTTTATCGCCATGGGGGAGGGGCAGAGATAATTCACCCCTCCACTTT
CASSLSPWGRGRDNSPLHF
>TRBV6-9|TRBD2|TRBJ2-1|.|15
TGTGCCAGCAGTTATTGGCGGGAGGAGGTGAATGAGCAGTTCTTC
CASSYWREEVNEQFF
>TRBV2|.|TRBJ2-7|.|11
TGTGCCAGCAGCTACGGGGAGGAGCAGTACTTC
CASSYGEEQYF
>TRBV23-1|TRBD2|TRBJ2-3|.|16
TGCGCCAGCAGTCAATCTTTAGCGGGGAGGAGGGATACGCAGTATTTT
CASSQSLAGRRDTQYF
>TRBV2|.|TRBJ1-1|.|11
TGTGCCAGCAGCAGGAGGACTGAAGCTTTCTTT
CASSRRTEAFF
>TRBV24-1|.|TRBJ1-5|.|13
TGTGCCACCAGTGACCGTGACAGGCAGCCCCAGCATTTT
CATSDRDRQPQHF
>TRBV5-1|TRBD2|TRBJ2-1|few|16
TGCGCCAGCAGCTTGACTGGGACTACCTCCTACAATGAGCAGTTCTTC
CASSLTGTTSYNEQFF
>TRBV2|.|TRBJ2-3|once|14
TGTGCCAGCATTGGGATACAGGGCTCAGATACGCAGTATTTT
CASIGIQGSDTQYF
>TRBV4-1|TRBD1|TRBJ1-6|.|15
TGCGCCAGCAGCCAGAACAGGGGGCCGAATTCACCCCTCCACTTT
CASSQNRGPNSPLHF
>TRBV18|.|TRBJ2-1|.|17
TGTGCCAGCTCACTCTCGGGGACTGGTTTCTCCTACAATGAGCAGTTCTTC
CASSLSGTGFSYNEQFF
>TRBV7-2|TRBD2|TRBJ2-1|few|16
TGTGCCAGCAGCTTAGAAGGGACTAGCGGGAGGAATGAGCAGTTCTTC
CASSLEGTSGRNEQFF
>TRBV7-9|.|TRBJ2-3|.|16
TGTGCCAGCAGCTTAGGCGCTAGCAGCAGCACAGATACGCAGTATTTT
CASSLGASSSTDTQYF
>TRBV19|TRBD1|TRBJ1-1|.|15
TGTGCCAGTAGAGGACAGGGCTATTGGAACACTGAAGCTTTCTTT
CASRGQGYWNTEAFF
>TRBV19|TRBD1|TRBJ1-5|.|15
TGTGCCAGTAGTTTGGACAGGGATGGCAATCAGCCCCAGCATTTT
CASSLDRDGNQPQHF
>TRBV7-9|.|TRBJ1-3|.|15
TGTGCCAGCAGCCCCCTGTACAGTTCTGGAAACACCATATATTTT
CASSPLYSSGNTIYF
>TRBV5-1|.|TRBJ1-1|once|12
TGCGCCAGCAGCCGGGGGAACACTGAAGCTTTCTTT
CASSRGNTEAFF
>TRBV15|TRBD1|TRBJ2-7|.|16
TGTGCCACCAGCAGAGACCGGGGGACAGGGGTCTACGAGCAGTACTTC
CATSRDRGTGVYEQYF
>TRBV5-1|.|TRBJ2-1|.|12
TGCGCCAGCAGCAGCCAGGGGAATGAGCAGTTCTTC
CASSSQGNEQFF
>TRBV7-2|TRBD2|TRBJ2-7|.|15
TGTGCCAGCAGCTTAGCCTCTAGCGGAATCTACGAGCAGTACTTC
CASSLASSGIYEQYF
>TRBV28|TRBD1|TRBJ1-5|.|14
TGTGCCAGCAGTTTTGGACAGGGCTCTCAGCCCCAGCATTTT
CASSFGQGSQPQHF
>TRBV6-5|.|TRBJ2-3|few|16
TGTGCCAGCAGTTATACCCTGCCAGGGAGCACAGATACGCAGTATTTT
CASSYTLPGSTDTQYF
>TRBV28|TRBD2|TRBJ2-3|.|16
TGTGCCAGCAGCTTGTTTCTAGCGGGAGGCACAGATACGCAGTATTTT
CASSLFLAGGTDTQYF
>TRBV3-1/TRBV3-2|.|TRBJ2-1|.|15
TGTGCCAGCAGCCAAGAGGTAGGGCTAGCGTTAGAGCAGTTCTTC
CASSQEVGLALEQFF
>TRBV25-1|TRBD2|TRBJ2-7|.|16
TGTGCCAGCAGTGAATTAGTTAGCGGGAGGGTCTACGAGCAGTACTTC
CASSELVSGRVYEQYF
>TRBV28|TRBD2|TRBJ2-3|.|16
TGTGCCAGCGGGACTAGCGGGAGGAATATGGCAGATACGCAGTATTTT
CASGTSGRNMADTQYF
>TRBV30|TRBD1|TRBJ1-6|.|14
TGTGCCTGGTTGAAGGGGGCGATGGGGTCACCCCTCCACTTT
CAWLKGAMGSPLHF
>TRBV3-1/TRBV3-2|TRBD2|TRBJ2-6|.|17
TGTGCCAGCAGCCAAGAAGCGGGAAGCTCTGGGGCCAACGTCCTGACTTTC
CASSQEAGSSGANVLTF
>TRBV29-1|.|TRBJ2-3|.|14
TGCAGCGTGAACAGGGTAGGAGATACAGATACGCAGTATTTT
CSVNRVGDTDTQYF